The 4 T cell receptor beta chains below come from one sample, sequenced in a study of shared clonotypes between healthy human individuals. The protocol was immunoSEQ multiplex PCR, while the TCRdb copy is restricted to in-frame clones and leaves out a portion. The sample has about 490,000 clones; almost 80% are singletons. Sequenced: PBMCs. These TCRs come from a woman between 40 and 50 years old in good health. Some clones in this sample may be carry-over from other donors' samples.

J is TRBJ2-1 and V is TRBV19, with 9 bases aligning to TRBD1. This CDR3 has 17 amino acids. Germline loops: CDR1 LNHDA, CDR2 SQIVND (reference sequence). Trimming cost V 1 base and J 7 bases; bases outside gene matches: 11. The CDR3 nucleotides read TGTGCCAGTAGTATAGGAGGGACAGGGAGCCGGGGGAATGAGCAGTTCTTC. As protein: CASSIGGTGSRGNEQFF.

The CDR3 sequence: CASSPQKRELDNEQFF. Here the CDR3 DNA reads TGTGCCAGCAGCCCGCAAAAGCGGGAGTTAGACAATGAGCAGTTCTTC. This chain links TRBV7-3 with TRBJ2-1; 8 positions match TRBD2. The CDR3 totals 16 residues. CDR1 is SGHTA and CDR2 is FQGTGA in the germline V gene. V lost 5 bases to trimming and J lost 5 bases; unmatched junction nucleotides: 11. Filled out from reference TRBV7-3 and TRBJ2-1, the complete variable domain reads GAGVSQTPSNKVTEKGKYVELRCDPISGHTALYWYRQSLGQGPEFLIYFQGTGAADDSGLPNDRFFAVRPEGSVSTLKIQRTERGDSAVYLCASSPQKRELDNEQFFGPGTRLTVL.

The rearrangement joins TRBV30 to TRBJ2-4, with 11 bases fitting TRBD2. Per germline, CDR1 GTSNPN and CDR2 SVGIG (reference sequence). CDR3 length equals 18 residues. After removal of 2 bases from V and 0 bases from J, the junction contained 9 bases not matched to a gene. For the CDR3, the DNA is TGTGCCTGGAGTCGGGGACTAGCGGCCCATTTAGCCAAAAACATTCAGTACTTC. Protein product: CAWSRGLAAHLAKNIQYF. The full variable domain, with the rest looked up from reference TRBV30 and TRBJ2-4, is SQTIHQWPATLVQPVGSPLSLECTVEGTSNPNLYWYRQAAGRGLQLLFYSVGIGQISSEVPQNLSASRPQDRQFILSSKKLLLSDSGFYLCAWSRGLAAHLAKNIQYFGAGTRLSVL.

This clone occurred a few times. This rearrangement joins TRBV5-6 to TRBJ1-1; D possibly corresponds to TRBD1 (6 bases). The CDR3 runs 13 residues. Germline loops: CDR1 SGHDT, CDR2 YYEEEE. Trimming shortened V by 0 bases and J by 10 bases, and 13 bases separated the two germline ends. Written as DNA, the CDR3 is TGTGCCAGCAGCTTGGACACAGGGTTGGGAGCTTTCTTT. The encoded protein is CASSLDTGLGAFF.